In its sample, the clone carrying this TCR beta chain was seen a few times. The sample holds other DNA sequences that translate to the same CDR3. The sample originates from a study of blood T cell repertoires in COVID-19. Overall study context: Sites across the United States, Italy and Spain contributed samples from acute and convalescent COVID-19. T cells, B-cell-depleted T cells, or PBMCs provided the cDNA or gDNA that served as material.

In germline, CDR1 is MNHNS, CDR2 SASEGT. Trimming took 0 bases from V and 5 from J; bases not matched to a gene: 1. The CDR3 contains 14 residues. Authors' processing steps: Researchers report that nucleated cell counts were estimated from reference gene primer amplification. Clones were sequenced by immunoSEQ multiplex PCR, and TCRdb holds only the in-frame ones, with some missing. V, J and clone size derive from that table, while D and trimming were established from the DNA sequence. The table lists approximately 270,000 clones, approximately 83% of them singletons. The chain recombines TRBV6-1 with TRBJ2-5; TRBD1 matches at 9 bases. The receptor comes from a woman aged 70-85 years with acute or convalescent COVID-19. The sequenced sample consisted of peripheral blood. The CDR3 nucleotides are TGTGCCAGCAGTGAAGCGGACAGGGGCGAGACCCAGTACTTC. It yields the protein CASSEADRGETQYF.